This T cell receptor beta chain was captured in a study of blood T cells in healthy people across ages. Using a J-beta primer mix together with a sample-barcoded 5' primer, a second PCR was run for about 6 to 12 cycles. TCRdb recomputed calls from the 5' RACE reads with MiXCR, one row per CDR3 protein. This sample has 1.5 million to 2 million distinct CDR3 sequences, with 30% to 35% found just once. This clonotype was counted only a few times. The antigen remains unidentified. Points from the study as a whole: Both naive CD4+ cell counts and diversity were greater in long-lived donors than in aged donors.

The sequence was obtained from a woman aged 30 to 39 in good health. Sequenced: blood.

The DNA for the CDR3 is TGTGCCAGCAGCTTACAAACTGGGGAGACAGATACGCAGTATTTT. This codes for CASSLQTGETDTQYF. The chain couples TRBV7-9 to TRBJ2-3; D is perhaps TRBD2 (5 bases). This CDR3 has 15 amino acids. V was trimmed by 2 bases and J by 3 bases, leaving 12 bases between them. Germline loops: CDR1 SEHNR, CDR2 FQNEAQ (reference sequence).